Listed here are 21 T cell receptor beta chains from one sample, sequenced in a study of cytomegalovirus exposure and HLA in healthy donors (dated 2017 in TCRdb). Libraries were made using the immunoSEQ multiplex PCR assay. A mixture of 60 forward primers for TCR Vbeta segments and 13 reverse primers for TCR Jbeta segments was used in the multiplex PCR. TCRdb took over this immuneACCESS table, retaining in-frame rearrangements with V and J assigned. Such tables are incomplete; in checked studies, under half of the missing clones stem from an unresolved V gene, and the remainder is unexplained. The table for this sample lists about 130,000 clones; about 66% of them were counted only once. Clones ranked in the top ten supply 1.5% to 2% of the sample. Sequencing input: PBMCs. The source of these receptors is a human donor in good health.

This chain uses TRBV5-1 with TRBJ2-3; 9 nucleotides line up with TRBD1. The CDR3 has 15 amino acids. Germline CDR1 reads SGHRS; CDR2 reads YFSETQ. V lost 4 bases and J lost 5; bases outside the gene matches: 8. The CDR3: CASSPRDRVVDTQYF. Written as DNA, the CDR3 is TGCGCCAGCAGCCCACGGGACAGGGTGGTAGATACGCAGTATTTT.

This clone was picked up a small number of times. The chain combines TRBV15 with TRBJ2-1, with D uncertain. This CDR3 contains 15 residues. Germline V gene data show CDR1 as LNHNV and CDR2 as YYDKDF (reference sequence). V lost 3 bases and J 2 bases, leaving 11 bases between the germline ends. In nucleotides, the CDR3 is TGTGCCACCAGCAGTGCCCGGTTTACCTACAATGAGCAGTTCTTC. Its protein product is CATSSARFTYNEQFF.

This clone was observed a few times. The chain is built from TRBV5-6 and TRBJ1-5, with 8 bases aligning to TRBD1. CDR3 length equals 17 residues. The germline V gene encodes CDR1 SGHDT and CDR2 YYEEEE. V dropped 4 bases and J dropped 2; count of bases not matched to a gene: 11. The CDR3 reads CASSRGTGVKGNQPQHF. CDR3 DNA sequence: TGTGCCAGCAGCCGCGGGACAGGCGTTAAGGGCAATCAGCCCCAGCATTTT.

The chain recombines TRBV4-3 with TRBJ2-5, with 7 positions matching TRBD2. Germline trimming cut 1 base from V and 5 bases from J; bases unmatched to any gene: 7. Germline V gene lookup returns CDR1 LGHNA and CDR2 YSLEER. This CDR3 is built from 15 residues. The CDR3 is CASSQVGGREETQYF. The CDR3 coding sequence is TGCGCCAGCAGCCAAGTCGGTGGGCGGGAGGAGACCCAGTACTTC.

This chain links TRBV5-1 with TRBJ2-5, with unresolved D. Germline values: CDR1 SGHRS, CDR2 YFSETQ. Trimming removed 4 bases from V and 3 bases from J, with 4 bases in between. This CDR3 has 11 residues. The DNA for the CDR3 is TGCGCCAGCAGCGTAGAAGAGACCCAGTACTTC. It is translated as CASSVEETQYF.

The CDR3 region has the DNA TGTGCCAGCAGCCAGCTCGGACTAGCGGGAGTTGACGAGCAGTACTTC. As protein: CASSQLGLAGVDEQYF. This chain uses TRBV14 with TRBJ2-7, with 13 bases fitting TRBD2. The germline V gene encodes CDR1 SGHDN and CDR2 FVKESK. J was trimmed by 5 bases and V by 3 bases; bases with no gene match: 7. CDR3 length equals 16 residues. The full variable domain, its missing parts supplied by reference TRBV14 and TRBJ2-7, is EAGVTQFPSHSVIEKGQTVTLRCDPISGHDNLYWYRRVMGKEIKFLLHFVKESKQDESGMPNNRFLAERTGGTYSTLKVQPAELEDSGVYFCASSQLGLAGVDEQYFGPGTRLTVT.

The rearrangement links TRBV7-6 to TRBJ2-6, with D tentatively TRBD2 (5 bases). V was clipped by 5 bases and J by 8 bases, with 13 bases between them. Germline V CDR1 and CDR2: SGHVS, FNYEAQ. The CDR3 loop spans 14 amino acids. The CDR3, as DNA: TGTGCCAGCAGCCCGGCCTGGAGGTCCAACGTCCTGACTTTC. Its protein product is CASSPAWRSNVLTF.

In this sample, this clone turned up once. This chain connects TRBV19 to TRBJ2-2, with a weak D call TRBD1 (5 bases). Germline V CDR1 and CDR2: LNHDA, SQIVND (reference sequence). The CDR3 is 14 amino acids. Trimming removed 8 bases from V and 4 bases from J, with 14 bases in between. The DNA for the CDR3 is TGTGCCAGTCGGTTGGTTCAGGGCACCGGGGAGCTGTTTTTT. This sequence encodes CASRLVQGTGELFF.

The V call is TRBV7-8, the J call TRBJ2-7; 15 nucleotides match TRBD2. After removal of 3 bases from V and 0 bases from J, the junction contained 6 bases not matched to a gene. Looked up from germline, CDR1 is SGHVS and CDR2 is FQNEAQ. The CDR3 sequence is 18 residues long. CDR3 sequence reads: CASSFIGTSGRSSYEQYF. The CDR3 DNA reads TGTGCCAGCAGCTTCATCGGGACTAGCGGGAGGAGCTCCTACGAGCAGTACTTC.

The gene calls are TRBV7-9 and TRBJ2-7, with a tentative D call TRBD2 (6 bases). CDR1 and CDR2 (germline): SEHNR, FQNEAQ (reference sequence). Trimming cost V 8 bases and J 3 bases, with 14 bases left between them. The CDR3 spans 13 residues. CDR3 sequence reads: CASPGGLCYEQYF. CDR3 DNA sequence: TGTGCCAGCCCCGGAGGGCTTTGCTACGAGCAGTACTTC.

V gene TRBV23-1 combines with J gene TRBJ2-7, with D perhaps TRBD1 (5 bases). TRBV23-1 is an ORF, with its function uncertain. CDR3 size: 15 residues. Trimming pared 0 bases from V and 5 bases from J, leaving 14 bases between. CDR3 amino acids: CASSQSGLRGHEQYF. The CDR3 bases are TGCGCCAGCAGTCAATCGGGTCTAAGGGGTCACGAGCAGTACTTC.

This clone came up a few times. The chain is built from TRBV4-1 and TRBJ2-2, with 11 nucleotides matching TRBD1. Germline V CDR1 and CDR2: MGHRA, YSYEKL. Trimming took 8 bases from V and 7 from J; bases not matched to a gene: 9. The CDR3 contains 15 residues. CDR3 sequence: CASERGQGGVGELFF. The CDR3 DNA is TGCGCCAGCGAACGGGGACAGGGGGGTGTCGGGGAGCTGTTTTTT.

J is TRBJ2-7 and V is TRBV2; 9 bases agree with TRBD2. J gave up 4 bases and V 6 bases, and 7 bases lay outside the gene matches. The CDR3 is 14 amino acids. CDR1 SNHLY and CDR2 FYNNEI come from the germline V gene. This CDR3 reads CASREREEGYEQYF. For the CDR3, the DNA is TGTGCCAGCAGGGAGCGGGAGGAAGGGTACGAGCAGTACTTC. The full variable domain, rest sourced from reference TRBV2 and TRBJ2-7, is EPEVTQTPSHQVTQMGQEVILRCVPISNHLYFYWYRQILGQKVEFLVSFYNNEISEKSEIFDDQFSVERPDGSNFTLKIRSTKLEDSAMYFCASREREEGYEQYFGPGTRLTVT.

V usage is TRBV5-1 and J usage is TRBJ2-5, with TRBD2 matching over 8 bases. CDR1 SGHRS and CDR2 YFSETQ come from the germline V gene. V lost 7 bases, J lost 5 bases, and 10 bases stayed unmatched. This CDR3 has 14 residues. CDR3 DNA sequence: TGCGCCAGCGCACCGACTAGCGCGTCGGAGACCCAGTACTTC. Its translation: CASAPTSASETQYF.

This rearrangement joins TRBV9 to TRBJ2-1, with 8 bases aligning to TRBD2. V trimming: 3 bases; J trimming: 6 bases; junction bases outside the gene matches: 8. The CDR3 covers 15 residues. From germline, CDR1 is SGDLS and CDR2 YYNGEE. DNA of the CDR3: TGTGCCAGCAGCGCCGGGACTAGTCTCATCAATGAGCAGTTCTTC. This translates into CASSAGTSLINEQFF.

V usage is TRBV28 and J usage is TRBJ1-5; a possible D gene is TRBD1 (5 bases). The V end lost 5 bases, the J end lost 6 bases, and 17 bases lay between the germline ends. The CDR3 contains 15 residues. CDR1 and CDR2 from the germline V gene are MDHEN and SYDVKM. Written as DNA, the CDR3 is TGTGCCAGCAGTCCCCCCGCAGGGATGGGTCAGCCCCAGCATTTT. This translates into CASSPPAGMGQPQHF.

The chain is built from TRBV19 and TRBJ2-7, with 11 bases aligning to TRBD2. The CDR3 length is 14 residues. V was pared by 5 bases and J by 2 bases, with 2 bases of the junction left unmatched. The germline CDR1 and CDR2 sequences are LNHDA and SQIVND (reference sequence). This CDR3 is CASSATSGTYEQYF. For the CDR3, the DNA is TGTGCCAGTAGTGCGACTAGCGGGACCTACGAGCAGTACTTC.

This clone occurred a few times. This chain links TRBV9 with TRBJ2-1; possibly TRBD1 for D (5 bases). The ends were cut back, 0 bases at V and 4 bases at J, with 20 bases in the middle. Germline loops: CDR1 SGDLS, CDR2 YYNGEE. The CDR3 sequence is 18 residues long. The CDR3 loop reads CASSVEGRRVTSYNEQFF. The CDR3 DNA follows: TGTGCCAGCAGCGTAGAGGGGCGGCGCGTTACGTCATACAATGAGCAGTTCTTC.

This chain uses TRBV6-5 with TRBJ2-5; 9 bases are shared with TRBD1. The CDR3 consists of 14 residues. CDR1 and CDR2 (germline): MNHEY, SVGAGI. The V segment lost 2 bases and the J segment 2 bases; nucleotides outside the gene matches: 0. The CDR3 region has the DNA TGTGCCAGCAGTTACGACAGGGGGCAAGAGACCCAGTACTTC. Translation: CASSYDRGQETQYF.

The rearrangement links TRBV7-2 to TRBJ1-2, with D perhaps TRBD1 (5 bases). V was clipped by 5 bases and J by 8 bases, with 15 bases between them. CDR1 is SGHTA and CDR2 is FQGNSA in the germline V gene. The CDR3 has 13 residues. DNA for the CDR3: TGTGCCAGCAGCCCCTGGGGGGGGGTGGGCTACACCTTC. Protein sequence: CASSPWGGVGYTF.

In this sample, this clone turned up a few times. The V call is TRBV9, the J call TRBJ2-7, with TRBD1 matching 7 bases. The trim removed 3 bases at V and 5 bases at J, leaving 5 bases unmatched. The CDR3 sequence is 13 residues long. The germline V gene has CDR1 SGDLS and CDR2 YYNGEE. CDR3 amino acids: CASSGQGSHEQYF. Here the CDR3 DNA reads TGTGCCAGCAGCGGACAGGGTTCCCACGAGCAGTACTTC.